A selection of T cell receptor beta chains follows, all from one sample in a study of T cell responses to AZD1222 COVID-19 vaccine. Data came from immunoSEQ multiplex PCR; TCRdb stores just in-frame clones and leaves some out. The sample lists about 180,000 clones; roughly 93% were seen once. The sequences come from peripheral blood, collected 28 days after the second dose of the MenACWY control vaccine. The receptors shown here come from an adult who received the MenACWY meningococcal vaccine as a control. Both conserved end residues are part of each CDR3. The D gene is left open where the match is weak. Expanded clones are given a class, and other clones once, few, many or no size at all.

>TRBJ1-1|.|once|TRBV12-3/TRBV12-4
TGTGCCAGCAGCTCAACACAGTACACTGAAGCTTTCTTT
CASSSTQYTEAFF
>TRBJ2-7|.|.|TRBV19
TGTGCCAGTAGTTCCCCCAGAGTCAACTACGAGCAGTACTTC
CASSSPRVNYEQYF
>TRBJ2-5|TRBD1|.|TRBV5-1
TGCGCCAGCAGCTTGGAGGGACAGGGGTCGAGGTCGGGAGAGACCCAGTACTTC
CASSLEGQGSRSGETQYF
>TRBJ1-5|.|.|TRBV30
TGTGCCTGGAGTGTTAACTTGAGCAATCAGCCCCAGCATTTT
CAWSVNLSNQPQHF
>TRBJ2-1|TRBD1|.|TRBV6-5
TGTGCCAGCAGTTTTACGGACAGGTTCTACAATGAGCAGTTCTTC
CASSFTDRFYNEQFF
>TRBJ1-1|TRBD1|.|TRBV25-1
TGTGCCAGCAGTGAATATACAGGGGGGAACACTGAAGCTTTCTTT
CASSEYTGGNTEAFF
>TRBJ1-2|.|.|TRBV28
TGTGCCAGCAGGATCACGACAGTGAATGTTGGCTACACCTTC
CASRITTVNVGYTF
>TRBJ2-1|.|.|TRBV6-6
TGTGCCAGCAGTTACTTCGGACAAGCCTACAATGAGCAGTTCTTC
CASSYFGQAYNEQFF
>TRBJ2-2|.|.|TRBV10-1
TGCGCCAGCAGGCCCGACTCCACCGGGGAGCTGTTTTTT
CASRPDSTGELFF
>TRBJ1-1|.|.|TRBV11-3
TGTGCCAGCAGCTTAGGCCTGAACACTGAAGCTTTCTTT
CASSLGLNTEAFF